Shown below are 32 T cell receptor beta chains from a single sample sequenced in a study of spatial heterogeneity in lung cancer. TCRdb reprocessed the 5' RACE reads via MiXCR and lists one record per CDR3 protein. The data show thousands of distinct CDR3 sequences, around 3.5% seen once. Time point described: sample taken at primary tumor resection. The source was lung tissue, collected at surgery. The receptors were gathered from a human donor with early-stage non-small cell lung cancer.

In its sample, this clonotype was seen many times. This beta chain is a stray sequence in a library constructed for alpha chains; its clone size is not meaningful. The chain recombines TRBV12-3 or TRBV12-4 with TRBJ1-1; D is possibly TRBD1 (5 bases). The CDR3 length is 13 residues. Trimming removed 2 bases at V and 4 bases at J, with 8 bases between. Here the CDR3 DNA reads TGTGCCAGCAGTTTATTGGGGGGCACTGAAGCTTTCTTT. This translates into CASSLLGGTEAFF.

This clonotype is classed as medium-sized. This beta chain is an unintended read in a library built for alpha chains; its size means little. The chain employs TRBV7-9 and TRBJ2-2; 10 bases map to TRBD1. Germline CDR1 is SEHNR and CDR2 is FQNEAQ (reference sequence). This CDR3 has 14 amino acids. V was clipped by 5 bases and J by 7 bases; unmatched bases: 4. CDR3 nucleotide sequence: TGTGCCAGCAGCGTCGGGACAGGGGACGGGGAGCTGTTTTTT. Translated, it gives CASSVGTGDGELFF.

By its share, this clonotype is medium-sized (0.01 to 0.1%). This beta chain was picked up by a library intended for alpha chains and is off target, so its count carries little meaning. DNA of the CDR3: TGCAGCGTTTCCCACGGGACAGGGAGTCAGCCCCAGCATTTT. It translates to CSVSHGTGSQPQHF. V is TRBV29-1 and J is TRBJ1-5; 9 bases match TRBD1. There are 14 residues in the CDR3. With 5 bases clipped from V and 6 bases from J, the junction kept 8 bases outside the gene matches. The germline V gene encodes CDR1 SQVTM and CDR2 ANQGSEA.

By share, this clonotype counts as medium-sized (0.01 to 0.1%). For a library built for alpha chains, this beta chain is a stray read; little rests on its size. J is TRBJ2-6 and V is TRBV5-1, with 8 bases matching TRBD2. The length of the CDR3 is 18 residues. V trimming: 4 bases; J trimming: 0 bases; junction bases outside the gene matches: 9. Per germline, CDR1 SGHRS and CDR2 YFSETQ. CDR3 bases: TGCGCCAGCAGCCGGGGAGCGGGGGCCCACTCTGGGGCCAACGTCCTGACTTTC. This translates into CASSRGAGAHSGANVLTF.

This clonotype appeared many times. Since the library was made to target alpha chains, this beta chain is a stray read and its abundance is not meaningful. The chain has TRBV12-3 or TRBV12-4 and TRBJ1-1; TRBD1 agrees at 7 bases. Germline trimming cut 6 bases from V and 4 bases from J; bases unmatched to any gene: 11. This CDR3 has 15 amino acids. Written as DNA, the CDR3 is TGTGCCAGCAGACCGGGACAGCGTGAATTCACTGAAGCTTTCTTT. This sequence encodes CASRPGQREFTEAFF.

This clonotype is classed as medium-sized. Since the library was made to target alpha chains, this beta chain is a stray read and its abundance is not meaningful. V is TRBV28 and J is TRBJ2-3, with 10 positions matching TRBD2. The germline gives CDR1 MDHEN, CDR2 SYDVKM. Trimming took 7 bases from V and 1 from J; bases not matched to a gene: 5. This CDR3 is built from 15 residues. The CDR3 reads CASTSGGAGTDTQYF. DNA for the CDR3: TGTGCCAGCACGAGCGGGGGGGCCGGCACAGATACGCAGTATTTT.

This clonotype was observed a handful of times. The size of this beta chain means little, since it is a stray read in a library made for alpha chains. V usage is TRBV20-1 and J usage is TRBJ2-7; D gene uncertain. V gave up 5 bases and J gave up 5 bases, with 10 bases separating them. Looked up from germline, CDR1 is DFQATT and CDR2 is SNEGSKA (reference sequence). The CDR3 is 11 amino acids. The CDR3 region is CSADLSDEQYF. Here the CDR3 DNA reads TGCAGTGCTGACCTATCAGACGAGCAGTACTTC.

This clonotype was found many times. Found in a library prepared for alpha chains, this beta chain is an off-target read, and its abundance has little meaning. The rearrangement links TRBV6-1 to TRBJ2-7; D is possibly TRBD1 or TRBD2 (5 bases each). The V end lost 4 bases, the J end lost 1 base, and 14 bases lay between the germline ends. The CDR3 runs 15 residues. The germline CDR1 and CDR2 sequences are MNHNS and SASEGT. The CDR3 sequence is CASSARRGASYEQYF. For the CDR3, the DNA is TGTGCCAGCAGTGCCCGGAGAGGGGCGTCCTACGAGCAGTACTTC.

This clonotype is medium-sized (0.01 to 0.1%) by share. A library made for alpha chains picked up this beta chain off target, so its size means little. The chain employs TRBV6-5 and TRBJ1-6; 9 bases match TRBD1. Germline loops: CDR1 MNHEY, CDR2 SVGAGI. Trimming took 2 bases from V and 8 from J; bases not matched to a gene: 4. The CDR3 length is 15 residues. CDR3 in DNA: TGTGCCAGCAGTTACGGGGGACAGGGATATTCACCCCTCCACTTT. The encoded protein is CASSYGGQGYSPLHF.

This clonotype was recorded many times. Because this beta chain is a stray read in a library intended to capture alpha chains, its abundance should not be given much weight. The rearrangement links TRBV28 to TRBJ2-2, with TRBD2 matching 7 bases. The CDR3 runs to 16 residues. Germline-derived CDR1 and CDR2 are MDHEN and SYDVKM. The V gene end was trimmed by 7 bases and the J gene end by 7 bases; junction bases not matched to a gene: 15. CDR3 sequence (DNA): TGTGCCAGCACTCCCCCTCGGGGAGGGGTGGACGGGGAGCTGTTTTTT. This translates into CASTPPRGGVDGELFF. Combining the CDR3 with reference TRBV28 and TRBJ2-2 gives the whole variable domain DVKVTQSSRYLVKRTGEKVFLECVQDMDHENMFWYRQDPGLGLRLIYFSYDVKMKEKGDIPEGYSVSREKKERFSLILESASTNQTSMYLCASTPPRGGVDGELFFGEGSRLTVL.

This clonotype is categorized as medium-sized. This beta chain came through as a stray read in a library set up for alpha chains, and its size says little. The J gene is TRBJ1-5, the V gene TRBV30, with 7 positions matching TRBD1. The CDR3 is 14 residues long. V trimming: 0 bases; J trimming: 4 bases; junction bases outside the gene matches: 3. Germline CDR1 is GTSNPN and CDR2 is SVGIG (reference sequence). The chain's CDR3 is CAWSVGTENQPQHF. The CDR3 nucleotides are TGTGCCTGGAGTGTAGGGACAGAAAATCAGCCCCAGCATTTT.

This clonotype is deemed medium-sized. This beta chain is a stray sequence in a library constructed for alpha chains; its clone size is not meaningful. This chain joins TRBV6-5 and TRBJ2-1, with TRBD2 matching 7 bases. Trimming took 10 bases from V and 5 from J; bases not matched to a gene: 8. The CDR3 is 13 residues long. From germline, CDR1 is MNHEY and CDR2 SVGAGI. CDR3 DNA: TGTGCCACCGCCGGGGACTACGACAATGAGCAGTTCTTC. Its protein product is CATAGDYDNEQFF.

By proportion, this clonotype is medium-sized. As an off-target read in a library built for alpha chains, this beta chain has a frequency of little significance. V is TRBV2 and J is TRBJ2-4, with D perhaps matching TRBD1 (6 bases). In germline, CDR1 is SNHLY, CDR2 FYNNEI. The CDR3 covers 15 residues. Trimming removed 6 bases at V and 0 bases at J, with 12 bases between. In nucleotides, the CDR3 is TGTGCCAGCAGCAGACAGGAGTTAGCCAAAAACATTCAGTACTTC. It specifies CASSRQELAKNIQYF. Full variable domain (rest looked up from reference TRBV2 and TRBJ2-4): EPEVTQTPSHQVTQMGQEVILRCVPISNHLYFYWYRQILGQKVEFLVSFYNNEISEKSEIFDDQFSVERPDGSNFTLKIRSTKLEDSAMYFCASSRQELAKNIQYFGAGTRLSVL.

Relative to its sample, this clonotype is medium-sized. Found in a library prepared for alpha chains, this beta chain is an off-target read, and its abundance has little meaning. V and J are TRBV28 and TRBJ1-5; 7 nucleotides match TRBD1. Germline V lookup: CDR1 MDHEN, CDR2 SYDVKM. CDR3 length equals 14 residues. V lost 4 bases to trimming and J lost 6 bases; unmatched junction nucleotides: 6. The chain's CDR3 is CASSSIQGSQPQHF. The CDR3 DNA sequence: TGTGCCAGCAGTTCAATACAGGGGTCTCAGCCCCAGCATTTT. The full variable domain, in which reference TRBV28 and TRBJ1-5 provide the parts outside the CDR3, is DVKVTQSSRYLVKRTGEKVFLECVQDMDHENMFWYRQDPGLGLRLIYFSYDVKMKEKGDIPEGYSVSREKKERFSLILESASTNQTSMYLCASSSIQGSQPQHFGDGTRLSIL.

As regards this clonotype: This may be a read error, as it is one base from a much larger clone. In a library made to pick up alpha chains, this beta chain is a stray read with a size that means little. The rearrangement uses TRBV7-9 and TRBJ2-5, with D possibly matching TRBD2 (5 bases). This CDR3 has 14 amino acids. Germline lookup yields CDR1 SEHNR and CDR2 FQNEAQ (reference sequence). With 1 base removed from V and 9 bases from J, the gap between germline ends came to 15 bases. The CDR3 spells CASSLDPVVGAQYF. The CDR3 DNA is TGTGCCAGCAGCTTAGACCCGGTGGTCGGGGCCCAGTACTTC.

This clonotype is judged medium-sized. This beta chain is off target for a library built for alpha chains, so its abundance means little. The genes are TRBV5-6 and TRBJ2-5; a possible D gene is TRBD2 (6 bases). This CDR3 has 15 amino acids. In germline, CDR1 is SGHDT, CDR2 YYEEEE. The germline V and J ends were trimmed by 1 base and 2 bases, with 12 bases remaining between them. The CDR3 nucleotides read TGTGCCAGCAGCTTGTACGCGGGGAGACAAGAGACCCAGTACTTC. Amino acid sequence: CASSLYAGRQETQYF.

This clonotype has a count of ten or more. This beta chain is a stray sequence in a library constructed for alpha chains; its clone size is not meaningful. The chain joins TRBV29-1 to TRBJ2-3; 7 bases are shared with TRBD2. Germline CDR1 SQVTM, CDR2 ANQGSEA. The CDR3 length is 14 residues. V lost 3 bases and J lost 2; bases outside the gene matches: 5. The CDR3 sequence is CSVDAGGTTDTQYF. CDR3 sequence (DNA): TGCAGCGTTGACGCCGGGGGGACCACAGATACGCAGTATTTT.

As regards this clonotype: With the library built for alpha chains, this beta chain is off target and its frequency is not meaningful. This chain joins TRBV6-6 and TRBJ2-7; no reliable D call. Germline V gives CDR1 MNHNY, CDR2 SVGAGI (reference sequence). The CDR3 length is 14 residues. Trimming removed 3 bases from V and 2 bases from J, with 11 bases in between. CDR3 sequence: CASSYATTAYEQYF. CDR3 sequence (DNA): TGTGCCAGCAGTTATGCGACAACTGCCTACGAGCAGTACTTC.

This clonotype is medium-sized within its sample. As an off-target read in a library built for alpha chains, this beta chain has a frequency of little significance. The chain carries TRBV9 and TRBJ2-3; D not resolved. The V and J ends lost 0 bases and 5 bases respectively, with 13 bases between them. This CDR3 has 15 amino acids. Germline assignment: CDR1 SGDLS and CDR2 YYNGEE. Written as DNA, the CDR3 is TGTGCCAGCAGCGTAGGTGTGCAGTTTGGAGATACGCAGTATTTT. The encoded protein is CASSVGVQFGDTQYF.

As regards this clonotype: This beta chain is a stray read from a library made for alpha chains; its abundance is not meaningful. The chain has TRBV11-1 and TRBJ1-1; unclear D gene. V lost 0 bases and J lost 8, with 13 bases in between. The CDR3 loop spans 14 amino acids. Germline values: CDR1 SGHAT, CDR2 FQDESV (reference sequence). The CDR3, as DNA: TGTGCCAGCAGCTTAGCGGGCTCTGGGCGAGAAGCTTTCTTT. Its translation: CASSLAGSGREAFF.

By its share, this clonotype is medium-sized. This beta chain slipped into a library made for alpha chains as a stray read, so its size is not meaningful. V is TRBV5-1 and J is TRBJ1-4, with D uncertain. V lost 3 bases, J lost 8 bases, and 11 bases lay in between. The CDR3 is made up of 13 amino acids. CDR1 SGHRS and CDR2 YFSETQ come from the germline V gene. DNA of the CDR3: TGCGCCAGCAGCTCGGACCCAAGGGAAAAACTGTTTTTT. This gives the protein CASSSDPREKLFF.

This clonotype is large in the sample. This beta chain represents an off-target read in a library built for alpha chains; its size is of limited meaning. V usage is TRBV12-3 or TRBV12-4 and J usage is TRBJ1-5, with a tentative D call TRBD1 (5 bases). CDR3 length equals 15 residues. The V end lost 2 bases, the J end lost 6 bases, and 14 bases lay between the germline ends. CDR3 in DNA: TGTGCCAGCAGTTTATCAAGCGGCGGGGGTCAGCCCCAGCATTTT. Amino acid sequence: CASSLSSGGGQPQHF.

This clonotype was recorded many times. For a library built for alpha chains, this beta chain is a stray read; little rests on its size. This chain connects TRBV3-1 to TRBJ1-2; a weak D match, TRBD1 (6 bases). Germline CDR1 and CDR2: LGHDT and YNNKEL (reference sequence). Trimming took off 4 bases at V and 4 bases at J, with 10 bases between the two ends. The CDR3 totals 13 residues. The CDR3 DNA follows: TGTGCCAGCAGCCTCGACAGGACCTATGGCTACACCTTC. This sequence encodes CASSLDRTYGYTF.

This clonotype was observed many times. A library made for alpha chains picked up this beta chain off target, so its size means little. The CDR3 spells CASSLEGRWGYTF. DNA of the CDR3: TGTGCCAGCAGCTTGGAGGGTAGATGGGGCTACACCTTC. The rearrangement links TRBV7-9 to TRBJ1-2; D unclear. Germline V gives CDR1 SEHNR, CDR2 FQNEAQ (reference sequence). The CDR3 totals 13 residues. Deletions cut 3 bases from V and 8 bases from J, with 13 bases between.

Within the sample, this clonotype is medium-sized. A library prepared for alpha chains yielded this beta chain as an off-target read; its size is of little meaning. The V and J genes are TRBV20-1 and TRBJ1-1; a weak D match, TRBD1 (6 bases). The CDR3 loop spans 14 amino acids. CDR1 is DFQATT and CDR2 is SNEGSKA in the germline V gene (reference sequence). Trimming stripped 6 bases from V and 5 bases from J, with 19 bases between. CDR3 sequence: CSAQTGGDDTEAFF. DNA of the CDR3: TGCAGTGCGCAGACAGGAGGGGACGATACTGAAGCTTTCTTT.

This clonotype is large by share. This beta chain appears as a stray read in a library generated for alpha chains; its size is not informative. The chain combines TRBV7-2 with TRBJ2-5; possibly TRBD1 for D (5 bases). This CDR3 region has 15 residues. V dropped 5 bases and J dropped 4 bases, with 17 bases sitting between them. The germline V gene has CDR1 SGHTA and CDR2 FQGNSA. DNA for the CDR3: TGTGCCAGCAGCGCCGGACAAACGAACGCAGAGACCCAGTACTTC. As protein: CASSAGQTNAETQYF.

By share, this clonotype counts as medium-sized (0.01 to 0.1%). This beta chain is off target for a library built for alpha chains, so its abundance means little. V gene TRBV10-3 combines with J gene TRBJ2-5; D is perhaps TRBD1 or TRBD2 (6 bases each). The CDR3 has 14 residues. V dropped 3 bases and J dropped 4 bases, with 12 bases sitting between them. In germline, CDR1 is ENHRY, CDR2 SYGVKD. CDR3 sequence reads: CAISDLGGGETQYF. The CDR3 DNA reads TGTGCCATCAGTGATTTAGGGGGAGGAGAGACCCAGTACTTC.

This clonotype is medium-sized in the sample. Since it is a stray read in a library aimed at alpha chains, this beta chain has a size that is not meaningful. The chain carries TRBV9 and TRBJ2-5; 10 bases fit TRBD2. Germline trimming cut 0 bases from V and 2 bases from J; bases unmatched to any gene: 1. The V gene's germline CDR1 is SGDLS and CDR2 YYNGEE. This CDR3 spans 15 amino acids. This chain's CDR3 is CASSVVAGGQETQYF. The CDR3 bases are TGTGCCAGCAGCGTAGTAGCGGGGGGTCAAGAGACCCAGTACTTC.

This clonotype is classed as medium-sized. Found in a library prepared for alpha chains, this beta chain is an off-target read, and its abundance has little meaning. This chain uses TRBV20-1 with TRBJ2-5, with 8 bases fitting TRBD2. CDR1 is DFQATT, CDR2 SNEGSKA, per germline (reference sequence). Trimming at V came to 0 bases and at J to 4 bases, leaving 7 bases not matched to a gene. This CDR3 contains 15 residues. The CDR3 DNA is TGCAGTGCTAGAGATCAAACGGGAGGGGTAGAGACCCAGTACTTC. Encoded protein: CSARDQTGGVETQYF.

As for this clonotype: The size of this beta chain means little, since it is a stray read in a library made for alpha chains. The rearrangement links TRBV12-3 or TRBV12-4 to TRBJ2-5, with D possibly matching TRBD2 (7 bases). Trimming pared 5 bases from V and 7 bases from J, leaving 11 bases between. CDR3 size: 12 residues. The CDR3 region is CASSPGGPTQYF. The CDR3 DNA follows: TGTGCCAGCAGTCCCGGGGGGCCGACCCAGTACTTC.

The sample holds many counts of this clonotype. This beta chain slipped into a library made for alpha chains as a stray read, so its size is not meaningful. The chain links TRBV20-1 to TRBJ2-1; TRBD2 matches at 8 bases. Germline CDR1 DFQATT, CDR2 SNEGSKA (reference sequence). The CDR3 length is 14 residues. The V and J ends lost 5 bases and 7 bases, in that order; junction bases with no gene match: 10. CDR3 amino acids: CSADVAGQGNEQFF. CDR3 DNA: TGCAGTGCTGATGTAGCGGGGCAGGGGAATGAGCAGTTCTTC.

This clonotype was seen at least ten times. Since it is a stray read in a library aimed at alpha chains, this beta chain has a size that is not meaningful. This chain links TRBV11-2 with TRBJ1-4; 7 nucleotides align to TRBD1. From germline, CDR1 is SGHAT and CDR2 FQNNGV. With 2 bases clipped from V and 5 bases from J, the junction kept 5 bases outside the gene matches. The CDR3 is made up of 15 amino acids. The CDR3 DNA reads TGTGCCAGCAGCTTAACAGGGGTCCGGAATGAAAAACTGTTTTTT. Translating it yields CASSLTGVRNEKLFF.